This section outlines one T cell receptor beta chain sequence together with its context. This clone was detected once. Its antigen specificity is not known. The input lacks base qualities; no much larger clone sits a single base away. No immune events, such as infections, were documented for the healthy donors during the collection period. Blood repertoires from healthy donors were used as a training cohort for calibrating time-dependent variance in a beta-binomial model of differential abundance of T-cell clones. There were some 10 healthy donors in the training cohort, of whom 3 were female and 7 were male. The donors were between roughly 29 and 65 years old, with an average age of about 47 years. Obtained from a commercial supplier, whole blood was collected from each healthy donor at three time points set around two weeks apart. For immunosequencing, genomic DNA was extracted from whole blood that had not been sorted.

Including the terminal cysteine and phenylalanine, the CDR3 comprises 16 residues. CDR3 DNA is the only sequence kept; it has 48 bases, read in frame from the first base. V drops 4 bases and J drops 4 bases, leaving 14 bases in between. The CDR1 and CDR2 encoded by the germline V gene (reference sequence) are MNHNY and SVGAGI. The sample comes from a study of identifying expanded T cells in peripheral blood (dated by TCRdb to between 2018 and 2020). Background on the whole study: Separate aliquots of the same genomic DNA pool were sequenced to produce technical replicates, and four replicates were compared in pairs. The investigation overall reported the following: Across all healthy-donor time intervals, the beta-binomial model significantly lowered both the number of clones called differentially abundant and the false-positive rate. The binomial model flagged approximately 1.2 differentially abundant clones between technical replicates, compared with about 16 over approximately 2 weeks and 19 over four weeks. For all healthy donors, the variance in clone template counts between approximately 2-week samples rose significantly as total template count increased. It was expected by the authors that biological variance in healthy repertoires might increase further over much longer intervals, such as months to years.

TCRbeta CDR3 regions were profiled with the immunoSEQ Assay using bias-controlled multiplex PCR amplification of genomic DNA. Processing in the source paper ran as follows. To quantify the absolute abundance of each unique TCRbeta CDR3 region, the sequences were collapsed and filtered. Differential abundance was tested with a binomial (Fisher-equivalent) model and with a beta-binomial model adding time-dependent variance fitted from healthy donors. Any clone with fewer than 5 combined templates was excluded, and a clone was called differentially abundant if its Benjamini-Hochberg FDR was below 0.01. The form v = (b*log(k)+a)^2 was used to model beta-binomial variance as a function of total template count across the two samples. TCRdb's version of the immuneACCESS table is confined to in-frame rearrangements and falls short of the full clone set. An unresolved V gene accounts for under half of the shortfall where checked; the remainder is of unknown origin. The V and J calls and clone size are taken from that table; D and trimming were inferred from the DNA. The sample includes 100,000 to 150,000 clones, with more than 80% observed a single time. The ten largest make up approximately 3% of the sample.

Here the chain combines TRBV6-6 and TRBJ2-6; no D gene call is confident. The sequence was collected from a person aged 18-70 years in good health. What was sequenced was blood. CDR3 loop: CASSSTDGPGANVLTF. The sequence in DNA is TGTGCCAGCAGTTCAACTGACGGGCCCGGGGCCAACGTCCTGACTTTC.